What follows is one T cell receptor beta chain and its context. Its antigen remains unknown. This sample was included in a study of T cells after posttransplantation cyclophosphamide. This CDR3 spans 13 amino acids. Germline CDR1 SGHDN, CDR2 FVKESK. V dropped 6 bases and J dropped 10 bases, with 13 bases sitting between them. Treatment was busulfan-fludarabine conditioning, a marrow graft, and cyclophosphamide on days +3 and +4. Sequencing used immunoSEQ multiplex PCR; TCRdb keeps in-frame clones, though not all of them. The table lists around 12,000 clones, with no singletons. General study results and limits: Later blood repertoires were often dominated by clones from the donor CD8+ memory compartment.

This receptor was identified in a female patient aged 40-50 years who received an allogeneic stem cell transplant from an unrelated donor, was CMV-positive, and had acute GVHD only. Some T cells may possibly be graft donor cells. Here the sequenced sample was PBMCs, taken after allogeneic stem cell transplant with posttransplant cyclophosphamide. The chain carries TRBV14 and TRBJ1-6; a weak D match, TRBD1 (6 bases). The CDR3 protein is CASSHTGKSPLHF. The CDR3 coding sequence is TGTGCCAGCAGTCATACAGGGAAATCACCCCTCCACTTT.